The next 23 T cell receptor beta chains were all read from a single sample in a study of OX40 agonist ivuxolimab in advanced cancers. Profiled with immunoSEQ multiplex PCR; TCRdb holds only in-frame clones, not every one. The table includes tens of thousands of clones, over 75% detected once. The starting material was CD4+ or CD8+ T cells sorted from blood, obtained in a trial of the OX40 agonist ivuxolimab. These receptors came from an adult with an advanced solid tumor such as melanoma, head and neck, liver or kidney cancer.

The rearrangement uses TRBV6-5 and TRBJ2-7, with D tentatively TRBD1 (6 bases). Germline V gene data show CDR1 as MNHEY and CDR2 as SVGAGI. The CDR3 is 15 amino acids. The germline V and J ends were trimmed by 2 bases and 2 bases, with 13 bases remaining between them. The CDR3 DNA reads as TGTGCCAGCAGTTACCCGGGACAACGGGCCTACGAGCAGTACTTC. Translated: CASSYPGQRAYEQYF.

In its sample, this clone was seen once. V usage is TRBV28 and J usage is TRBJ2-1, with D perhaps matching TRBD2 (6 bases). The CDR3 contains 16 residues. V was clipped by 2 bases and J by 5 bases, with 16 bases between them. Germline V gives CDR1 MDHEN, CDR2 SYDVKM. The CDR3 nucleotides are TGTGCCAGCAGTTTACTCACTAGCAGGATAAACAATGAGCAGTTCTTC. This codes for CASSLLTSRINNEQFF.

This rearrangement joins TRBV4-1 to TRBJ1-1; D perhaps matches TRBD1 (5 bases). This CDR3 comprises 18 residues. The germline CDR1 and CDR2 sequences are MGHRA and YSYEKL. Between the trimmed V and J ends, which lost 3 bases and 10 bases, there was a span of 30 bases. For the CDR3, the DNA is TGCGCCAGCAGCCAGACGGACATCGGGCGGGTGGATCTAATCGGAGCTTTCTTT. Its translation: CASSQTDIGRVDLIGAFF.

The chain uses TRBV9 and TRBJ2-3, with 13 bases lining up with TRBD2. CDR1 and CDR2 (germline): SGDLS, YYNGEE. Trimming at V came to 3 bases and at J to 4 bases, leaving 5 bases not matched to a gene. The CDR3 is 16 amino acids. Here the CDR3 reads CASSAGLAGEADTQYF. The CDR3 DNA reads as TGTGCCAGCAGCGCCGGACTAGCGGGAGAGGCAGATACGCAGTATTTT.

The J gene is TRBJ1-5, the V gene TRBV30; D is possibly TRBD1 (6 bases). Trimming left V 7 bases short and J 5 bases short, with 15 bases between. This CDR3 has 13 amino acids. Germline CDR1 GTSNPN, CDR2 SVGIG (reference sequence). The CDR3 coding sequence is TGTGCCTTCACCGGGGGGGGCGATCAGCCCCAGCATTTT. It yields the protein CAFTGGGDQPQHF. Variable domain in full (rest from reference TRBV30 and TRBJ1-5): SQTIHQWPATLVQPVGSPLSLECTVEGTSNPNLYWYRQAAGRGLQLLFYSVGIGQISSEVPQNLSASRPQDRQFILSSKKLLLSDSGFYLCAFTGGGDQPQHFGDGTRLSIL.

The CDR3 reads CAREGAGNAAMGETQYF. In nucleotides, the CDR3 is TGTGCCAGGGAGGGGGCGGGAAATGCCGCCATGGGAGAGACCCAGTACTTC. This chain uses TRBV21-1 with TRBJ2-5; the DNA was not used to check the table's D call, TRBD1. TRBV21-1 counts as a pseudogene. The CDR3 consists of 17 residues.

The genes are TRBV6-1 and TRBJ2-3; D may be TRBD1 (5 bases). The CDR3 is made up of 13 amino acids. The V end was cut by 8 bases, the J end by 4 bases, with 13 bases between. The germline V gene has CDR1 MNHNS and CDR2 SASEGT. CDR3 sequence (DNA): TGTGCCAGCGGGGCCCAGTGGGCAGATACGCAGTATTTT. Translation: CASGAQWADTQYF.

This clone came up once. The CDR3 coding sequence is TGTGCCAGCAGACTAGACCTAGGGGGGCAAGAGACCCAGTACTTC. The encoded protein is CASRLDLGGQETQYF. The rearrangement uses TRBV11-2 and TRBJ2-5; D possibly uses TRBD1 or TRBD2 (6 bases each). Germline loops: CDR1 SGHAT, CDR2 FQNNGV. The V gene lost 6 bases and the J gene lost 2 bases, with 16 bases spanning the gap. The CDR3 runs to 15 residues.

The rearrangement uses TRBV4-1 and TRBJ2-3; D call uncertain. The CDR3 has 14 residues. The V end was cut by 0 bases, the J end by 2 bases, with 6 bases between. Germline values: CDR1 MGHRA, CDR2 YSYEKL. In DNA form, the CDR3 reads TGCGCCAGCAGCCAAGATCGGGCCACAGATACGCAGTATTTT. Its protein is CASSQDRATDTQYF.

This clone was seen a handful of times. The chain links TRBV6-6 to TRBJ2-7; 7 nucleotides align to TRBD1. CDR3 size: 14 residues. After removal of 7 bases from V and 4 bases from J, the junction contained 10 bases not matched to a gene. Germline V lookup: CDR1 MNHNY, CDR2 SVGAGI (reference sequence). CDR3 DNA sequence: TGTGCCAGCACAGACAGGGCGAAGGGGTACGAGCAGTACTTC. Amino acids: CASTDRAKGYEQYF.

This CDR3 reads CASNRDQQETQYF. DNA of the CDR3: TGTGCCAGCAATCGGGACCAACAAGAGACCCAGTACTTC. The chain couples TRBV2 to TRBJ2-5; tentatively, D is TRBD1 or TRBD2 (5 bases each). Germline CDR1 and CDR2: SNHLY and FYNNEI. The CDR3 has 13 amino acids. Between the trimmed V and J ends, which lost 7 bases and 2 bases, there was a span of 11 bases.

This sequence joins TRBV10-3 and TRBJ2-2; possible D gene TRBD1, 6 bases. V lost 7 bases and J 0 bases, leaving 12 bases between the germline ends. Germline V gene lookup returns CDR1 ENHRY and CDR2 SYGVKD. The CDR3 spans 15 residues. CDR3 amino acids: CAIMMTGSNTGELFF. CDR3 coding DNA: TGTGCCATCATGATGACAGGCTCGAACACCGGGGAGCTGTTTTTT.

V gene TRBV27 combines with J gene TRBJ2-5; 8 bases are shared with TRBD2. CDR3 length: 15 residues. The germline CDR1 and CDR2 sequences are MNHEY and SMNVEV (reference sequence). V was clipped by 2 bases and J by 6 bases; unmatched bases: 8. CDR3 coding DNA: TGTGCCAGCAGTTTAAGAGCGGGAGAACGGAAGACCCAGTACTTC. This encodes CASSLRAGERKTQYF.

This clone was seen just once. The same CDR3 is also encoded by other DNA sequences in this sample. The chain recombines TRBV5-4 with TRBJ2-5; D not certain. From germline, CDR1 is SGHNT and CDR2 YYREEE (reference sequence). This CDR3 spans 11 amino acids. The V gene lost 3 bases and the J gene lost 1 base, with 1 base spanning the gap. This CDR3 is CASSSQETQYF. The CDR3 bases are TGTGCCAGCAGCTCCCAAGAGACCCAGTACTTC.

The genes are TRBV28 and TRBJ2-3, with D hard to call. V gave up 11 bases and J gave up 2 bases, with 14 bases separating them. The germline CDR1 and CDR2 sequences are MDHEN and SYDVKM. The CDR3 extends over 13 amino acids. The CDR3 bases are TGTGCCCTTGGATCCTTAAACACAGATACGCAGTATTTT. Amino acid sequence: CALGSLNTDTQYF. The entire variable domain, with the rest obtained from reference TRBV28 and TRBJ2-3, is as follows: DVKVTQSSRYLVKRTGEKVFLECVQDMDHENMFWYRQDPGLGLRLIYFSYDVKMKEKGDIPEGYSVSREKKERFSLILESASTNQTSMYLCALGSLNTDTQYFGPGTRLTVL.

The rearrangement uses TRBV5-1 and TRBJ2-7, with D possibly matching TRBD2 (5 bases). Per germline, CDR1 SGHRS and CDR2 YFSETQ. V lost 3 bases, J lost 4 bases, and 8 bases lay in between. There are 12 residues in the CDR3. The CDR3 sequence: CASSSPGYEQYF. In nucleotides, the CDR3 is TGCGCCAGCAGCTCCCCGGGGTACGAGCAGTACTTC.

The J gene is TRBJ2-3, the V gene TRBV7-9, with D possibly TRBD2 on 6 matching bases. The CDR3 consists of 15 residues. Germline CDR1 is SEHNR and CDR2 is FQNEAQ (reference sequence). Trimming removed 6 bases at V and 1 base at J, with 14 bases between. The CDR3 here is CASRSEGEGTDTQYF. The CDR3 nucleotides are TGTGCCAGCAGGAGCGAAGGGGAGGGCACAGATACGCAGTATTTT.

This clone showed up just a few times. CDR3 DNA: TGTGCCAGCAGTGCCGTCTCGGGCTATGGCTACACCTTC. It is translated as CASSAVSGYGYTF. V usage is TRBV6-5 and J usage is TRBJ1-2; D is unclear. The CDR3 runs to 13 residues. The germline CDR1 and CDR2 sequences are MNHEY and SVGAGI. The V end was cut by 5 bases, the J end by 4 bases, with 11 bases between.

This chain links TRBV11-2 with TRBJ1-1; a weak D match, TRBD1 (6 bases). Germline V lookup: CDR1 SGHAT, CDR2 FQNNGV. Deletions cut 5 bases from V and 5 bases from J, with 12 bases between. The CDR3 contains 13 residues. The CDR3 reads CASSMDRRTEAFF. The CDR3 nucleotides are TGTGCCAGCAGCATGGACAGAAGGACTGAAGCTTTCTTT.

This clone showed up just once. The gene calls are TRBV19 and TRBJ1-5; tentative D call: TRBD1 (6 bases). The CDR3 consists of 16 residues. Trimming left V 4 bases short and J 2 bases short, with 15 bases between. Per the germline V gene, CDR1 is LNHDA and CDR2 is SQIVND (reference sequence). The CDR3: CASSRQARVGNQPQHF. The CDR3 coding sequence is TGTGCCAGTAGTAGACAGGCCAGGGTGGGCAATCAGCCCCAGCATTTT.

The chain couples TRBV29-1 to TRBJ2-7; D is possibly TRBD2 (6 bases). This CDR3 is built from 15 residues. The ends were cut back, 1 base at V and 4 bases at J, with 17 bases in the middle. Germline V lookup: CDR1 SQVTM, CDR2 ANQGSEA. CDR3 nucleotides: TGCAGCGTTGAAGGTCGTGGAGGGGATCCATACGAGCAGTACTTC. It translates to CSVEGRGGDPYEQYF.

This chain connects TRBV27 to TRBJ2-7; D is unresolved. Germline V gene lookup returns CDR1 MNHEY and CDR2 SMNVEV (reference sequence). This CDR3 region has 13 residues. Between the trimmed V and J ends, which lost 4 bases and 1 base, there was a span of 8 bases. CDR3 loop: CASSYRPSYEQYF. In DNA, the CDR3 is TGTGCCAGCAGTTACAGACCTTCCTACGAGCAGTACTTC.

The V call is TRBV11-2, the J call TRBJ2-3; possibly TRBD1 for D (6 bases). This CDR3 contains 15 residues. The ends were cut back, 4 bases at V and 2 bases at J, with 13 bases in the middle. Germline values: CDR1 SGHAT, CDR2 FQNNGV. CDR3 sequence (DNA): TGTGCCAGCAGCTGGGCAGGGGCAGCCACAGATACGCAGTATTTT. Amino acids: CASSWAGAATDTQYF.